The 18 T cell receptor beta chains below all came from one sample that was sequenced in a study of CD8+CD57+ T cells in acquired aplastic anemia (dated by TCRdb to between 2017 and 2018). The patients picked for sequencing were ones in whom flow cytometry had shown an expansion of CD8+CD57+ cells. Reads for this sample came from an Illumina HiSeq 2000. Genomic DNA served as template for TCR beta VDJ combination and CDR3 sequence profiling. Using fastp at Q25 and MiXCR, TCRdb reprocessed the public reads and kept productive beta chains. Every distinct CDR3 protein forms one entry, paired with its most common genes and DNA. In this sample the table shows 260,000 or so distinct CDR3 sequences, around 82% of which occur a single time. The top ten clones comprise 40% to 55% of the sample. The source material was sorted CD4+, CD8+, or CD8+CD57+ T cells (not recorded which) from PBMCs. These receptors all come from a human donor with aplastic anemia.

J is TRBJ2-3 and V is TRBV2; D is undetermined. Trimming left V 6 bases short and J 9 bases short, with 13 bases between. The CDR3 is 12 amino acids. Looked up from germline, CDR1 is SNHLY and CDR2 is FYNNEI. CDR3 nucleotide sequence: TGTGCCAGCAGCGTAGGGTCTGGCACGCAGTATTTT. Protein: CASSVGSGTQYF.

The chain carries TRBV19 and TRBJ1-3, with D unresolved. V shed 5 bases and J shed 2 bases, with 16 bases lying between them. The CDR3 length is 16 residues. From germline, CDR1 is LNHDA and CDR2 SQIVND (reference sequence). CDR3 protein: CASSSPTTGTGNTIYF. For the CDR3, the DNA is TGTGCCAGTAGTTCGCCTACGACGGGGACTGGAAACACCATATATTTT.

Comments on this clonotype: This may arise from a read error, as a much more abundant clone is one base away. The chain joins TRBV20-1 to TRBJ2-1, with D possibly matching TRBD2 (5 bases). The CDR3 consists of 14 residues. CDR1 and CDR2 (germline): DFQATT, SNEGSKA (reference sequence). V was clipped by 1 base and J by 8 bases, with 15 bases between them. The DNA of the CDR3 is TGCAGTGCTAGAGTCAGAGACAAGGGAGATGAGCAGTTCTTC. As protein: CSARVRDKGDEQFF.

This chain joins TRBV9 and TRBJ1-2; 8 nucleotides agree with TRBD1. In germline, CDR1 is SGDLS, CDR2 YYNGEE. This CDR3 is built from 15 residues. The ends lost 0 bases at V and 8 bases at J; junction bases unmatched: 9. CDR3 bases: TGTGCCAGCAGCGTAGTTCCAGGGGGCGCCGGCGGCTACACCTTC. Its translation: CASSVVPGGAGGYTF.

In nucleotides, the CDR3 is TGCAGTGCTAGAGATCGCACTAACTATGGCTACACCTTC. Its protein is CSARDRTNYGYTF. The rearrangement uses TRBV20-1 and TRBJ1-2, with D unclear. The CDR3 is 13 residues long. Germline V gene sequence: CDR1 DFQATT, CDR2 SNEGSKA (reference sequence). Trimming took 0 bases from V and 0 from J, leaving 5 bases between them.

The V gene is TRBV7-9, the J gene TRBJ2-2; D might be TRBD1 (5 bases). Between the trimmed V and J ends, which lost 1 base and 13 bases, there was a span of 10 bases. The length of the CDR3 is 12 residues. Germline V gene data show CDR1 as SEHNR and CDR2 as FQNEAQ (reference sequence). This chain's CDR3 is CASSLVRRGLFF. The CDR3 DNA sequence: TGTGCCAGCAGCTTAGTAAGAAGGGGGCTGTTTTTT.

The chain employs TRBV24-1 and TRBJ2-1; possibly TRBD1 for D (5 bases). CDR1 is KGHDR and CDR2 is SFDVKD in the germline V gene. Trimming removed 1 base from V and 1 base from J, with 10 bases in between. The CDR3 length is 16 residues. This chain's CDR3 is CATSDLQDGSYNEQFF. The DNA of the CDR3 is TGTGCCACCAGTGATTTACAGGACGGATCCTACAATGAGCAGTTCTTC.

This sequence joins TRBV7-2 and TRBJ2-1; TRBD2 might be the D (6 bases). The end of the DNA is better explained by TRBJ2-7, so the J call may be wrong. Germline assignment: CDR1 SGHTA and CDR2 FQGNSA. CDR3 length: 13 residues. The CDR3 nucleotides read TGTGCCAGCAGCTATGGCGGGATCCATGAGCAGTACTTC. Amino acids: CASSYGGIHEQYF.

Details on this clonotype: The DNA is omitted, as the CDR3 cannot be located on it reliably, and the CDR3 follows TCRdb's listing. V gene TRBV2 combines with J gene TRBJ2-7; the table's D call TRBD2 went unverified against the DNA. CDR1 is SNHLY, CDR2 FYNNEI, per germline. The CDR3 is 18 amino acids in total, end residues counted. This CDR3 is CASSLPADAATQYFEPYV.

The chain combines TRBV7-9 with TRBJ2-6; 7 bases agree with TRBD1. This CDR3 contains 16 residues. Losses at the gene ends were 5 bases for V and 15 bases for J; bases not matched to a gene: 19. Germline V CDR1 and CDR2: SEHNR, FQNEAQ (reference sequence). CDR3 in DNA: TGTGCCAGCAGCGCCGGGACAGCGGCCGGGACAATCAGCCTGACTTTC. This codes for CASSAGTAAGTISLTF.

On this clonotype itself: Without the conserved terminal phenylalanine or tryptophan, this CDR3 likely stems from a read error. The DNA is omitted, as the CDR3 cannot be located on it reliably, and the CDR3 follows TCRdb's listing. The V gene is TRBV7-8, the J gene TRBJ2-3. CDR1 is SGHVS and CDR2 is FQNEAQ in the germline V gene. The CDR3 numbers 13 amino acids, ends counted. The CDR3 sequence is CASGLAGAADKQY.

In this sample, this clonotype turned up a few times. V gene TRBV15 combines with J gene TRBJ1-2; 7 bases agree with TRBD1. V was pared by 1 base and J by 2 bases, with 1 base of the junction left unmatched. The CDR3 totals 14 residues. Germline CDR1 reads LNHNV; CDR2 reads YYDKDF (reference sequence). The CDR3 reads CATSRVGQNYGYTF. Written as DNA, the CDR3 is TGTGCCACCAGCAGAGTGGGACAGAACTATGGCTACACCTTC.

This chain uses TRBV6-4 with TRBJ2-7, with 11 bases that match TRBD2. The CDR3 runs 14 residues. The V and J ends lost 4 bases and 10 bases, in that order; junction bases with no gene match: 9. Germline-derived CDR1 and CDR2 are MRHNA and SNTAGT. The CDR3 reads CASSVLAGGSLQYV. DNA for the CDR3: TGTGCCAGCAGTGTCCTAGCGGGGGGATCTTTACAGTACGTC.

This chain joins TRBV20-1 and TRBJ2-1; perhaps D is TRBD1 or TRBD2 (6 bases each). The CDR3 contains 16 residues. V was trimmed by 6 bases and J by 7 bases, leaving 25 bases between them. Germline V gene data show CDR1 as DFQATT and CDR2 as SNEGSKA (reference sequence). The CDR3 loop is CSATPRVRGLSNEQFF. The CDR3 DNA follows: TGCAGTGCCACCCCCCGGGTCAGGGGACTGTCGAATGAGCAGTTCTTC.

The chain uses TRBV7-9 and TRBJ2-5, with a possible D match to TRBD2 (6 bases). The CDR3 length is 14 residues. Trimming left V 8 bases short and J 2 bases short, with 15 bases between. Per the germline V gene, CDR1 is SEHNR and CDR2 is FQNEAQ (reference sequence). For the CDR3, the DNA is TGTGCCAGCGGGGGGTGGCGGGGACAAGAGACCCAGTACTTC. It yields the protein CASGGWRGQETQYF.

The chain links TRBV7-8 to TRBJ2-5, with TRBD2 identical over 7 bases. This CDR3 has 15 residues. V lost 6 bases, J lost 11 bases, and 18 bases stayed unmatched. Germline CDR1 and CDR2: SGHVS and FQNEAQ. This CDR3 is CASSSGGGSDTTQYF. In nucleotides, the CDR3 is TGTGCCAGCAGTTCAGGCGGGGGTTCGGATACGACGCAGTACTTC.

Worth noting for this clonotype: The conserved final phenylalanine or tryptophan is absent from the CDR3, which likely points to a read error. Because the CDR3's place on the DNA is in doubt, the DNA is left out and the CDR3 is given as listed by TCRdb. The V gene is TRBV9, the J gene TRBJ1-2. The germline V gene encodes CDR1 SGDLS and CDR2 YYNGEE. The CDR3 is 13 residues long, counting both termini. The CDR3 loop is CASNRGPSPTGEI.

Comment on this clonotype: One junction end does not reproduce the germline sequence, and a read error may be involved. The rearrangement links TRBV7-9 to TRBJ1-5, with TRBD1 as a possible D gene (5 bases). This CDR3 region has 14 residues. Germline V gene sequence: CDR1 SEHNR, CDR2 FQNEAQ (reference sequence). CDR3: CASSLSYSEGPEDF. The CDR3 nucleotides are TGTGCCAGCAGTTTGTCGTATAGCGAGGGGCCCGAGGATTTT.